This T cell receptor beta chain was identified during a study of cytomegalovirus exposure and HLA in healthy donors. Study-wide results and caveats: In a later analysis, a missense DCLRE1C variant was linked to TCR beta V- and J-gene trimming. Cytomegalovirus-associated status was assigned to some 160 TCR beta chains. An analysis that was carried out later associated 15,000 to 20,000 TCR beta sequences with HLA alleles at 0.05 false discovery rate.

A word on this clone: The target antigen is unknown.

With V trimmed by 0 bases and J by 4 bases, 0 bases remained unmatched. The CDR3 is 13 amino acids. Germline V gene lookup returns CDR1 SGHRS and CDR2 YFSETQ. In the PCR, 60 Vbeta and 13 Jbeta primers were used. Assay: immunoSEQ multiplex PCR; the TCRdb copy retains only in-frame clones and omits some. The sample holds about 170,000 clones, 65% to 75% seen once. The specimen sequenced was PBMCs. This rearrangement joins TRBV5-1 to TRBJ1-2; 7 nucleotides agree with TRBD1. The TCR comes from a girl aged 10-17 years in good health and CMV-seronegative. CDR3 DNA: TGCGCCAGCAGCTTGGGGGACAGCTATGGCTACACCTTC. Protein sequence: CASSLGDSYGYTF.